A single sample is the source of the 26 T cell receptor beta chains below, sequenced in a study of OX40 agonist ivuxolimab in advanced cancers. Sequenced by immunoSEQ multiplex PCR; TCRdb stores in-frame clones only, minus some. Of about 46,000 clones listed, roughly 90% are singletons. The sequences come from CD4+ or CD8+ T cells sorted from blood, collected in a trial of the OX40 agonist ivuxolimab. Receptors were obtained from an adult with an advanced solid tumor such as melanoma, head and neck, liver or kidney cancer.

The chain has TRBV4-1 and TRBJ2-5; 7 bases match TRBD2. The junction had 9 bases not matched to a gene; V was cut back by 3 bases and J by 2 bases. From germline, CDR1 is MGHRA and CDR2 YSYEKL. CDR3 length: 16 amino acids. The CDR3 bases are TGCGCCAGCAGCCACCCCTCGGGCGGGGGACAAGAGACCCAGTACTTC. The encoded protein is CASSHPSGGGQETQYF.

V and J are TRBV9 and TRBJ2-7; 8 bases are shared with TRBD2. CDR3 length equals 16 residues. With 0 bases clipped from V and 6 bases from J, the junction kept 11 bases outside the gene matches. Per the germline V gene, CDR1 is SGDLS and CDR2 is YYNGEE. This CDR3 reads CASSVGGGLGVSEQYF. The CDR3 DNA is TGTGCCAGCAGCGTAGGAGGGGGACTAGGAGTATCCGAGCAGTACTTC.

This clone was counted a single time. The V gene is TRBV5-1, the J gene TRBJ1-1; D unresolved. The CDR3 totals 13 residues. Trimming stripped 4 bases from V and 8 bases from J, with 15 bases between. Germline CDR1 is SGHRS and CDR2 is YFSETQ. This chain's CDR3 is CASSTGHGEEAFF. Here the CDR3 DNA reads TGCGCCAGCAGCACCGGCCATGGGGAAGAAGCTTTCTTT.

The V gene is TRBV4-1, the J gene TRBJ2-7; 7 bases line up with TRBD1. The CDR3 is 15 residues long. Trimming at V came to 4 bases and at J to 3 bases, leaving 9 bases not matched to a gene. Germline V lookup: CDR1 MGHRA, CDR2 YSYEKL. The CDR3 sequence is CASSPDRVTLYEQYV. The CDR3 DNA sequence: TGCGCCAGCAGCCCTGACAGGGTGACGCTCTACGAGCAGTACGTC.

The chain links TRBV20-1 to TRBJ1-2, with D possibly matching TRBD1 (6 bases). Trimming cost V 5 bases and J 8 bases, with 12 bases left between them. There are 11 residues in the CDR3. Germline loops: CDR1 DFQATT, CDR2 SNEGSKA (reference sequence). CDR3 loop: CSAQYRDGYTF. CDR3 in DNA: TGCAGTGCTCAATACAGGGACGGCTACACCTTC.

This clone was observed a single time. V and J are TRBV11-3 and TRBJ2-1, with a possible D match to TRBD2 (5 bases). V lost 5 bases, J lost 5 bases, and 19 bases lay in between. There are 16 residues in the CDR3. Germline CDR1 SGHNT, CDR2 YENEEA. Written as DNA, the CDR3 is TGTGCCAGCAGCCGTGGCCGAGCTACTAGGGACAATGAGCAGTTCTTC. Translating it yields CASSRGRATRDNEQFF.

The chain couples TRBV7-2 to TRBJ2-5; D possibly matches TRBD1 or TRBD2 (5 bases each). This CDR3 is built from 18 residues. Germline V gene sequence: CDR1 SGHTA, CDR2 FQGNSA. V shed 2 bases and J shed 1 base, with 20 bases lying between them. The chain's CDR3 is CASSLWDRGLGPQETQYF. CDR3 nucleotide sequence: TGTGCCAGCAGCTTATGGGATAGAGGGCTGGGGCCCCAAGAGACCCAGTACTTC. Complete variable domain (other parts from reference TRBV7-2 and TRBJ2-5): GAGVSQSPSNKVTEKGKDVELRCDPISGHTALYWYRQSLGQGLEFLIYFQGNSAPDKSGLPSDRFSAERTGGSVSTLTIQRTQQEDSAVYLCASSLWDRGLGPQETQYFGPGTRLLVL.

The chain carries TRBV6-5 and TRBJ1-2; possible D gene TRBD1, 6 bases. The CDR3 consists of 14 residues. V was pared by 5 bases and J by 3 bases, with 13 bases between. The V gene's germline CDR1 is MNHEY and CDR2 SVGAGI. CDR3 sequence reads: CASSVSGADYGYTF. For the CDR3, the DNA is TGTGCCAGCAGTGTATCGGGGGCAGACTATGGCTACACCTTC.

This clone has a single count. V and J are TRBV5-1 and TRBJ2-7; D is perhaps TRBD1 or TRBD2 (6 bases each). This CDR3 contains 17 residues. The germline CDR1 and CDR2 sequences are SGHRS and YFSETQ. V was trimmed by 1 base and J by 4 bases, leaving 21 bases between them. The CDR3 is CASSLRGHLDFVYEQYF. In DNA, the CDR3 is TGCGCCAGCAGCTTGCGGGGGCATCTTGATTTCGTTTACGAGCAGTACTTC.

In this sample, this clone turned up a few times. This rearrangement joins TRBV4-1 to TRBJ1-2; D gene ambiguous. Germline V gives CDR1 MGHRA, CDR2 YSYEKL. Trimming cost V 3 bases and J 2 bases, with 4 bases left between them. CDR3 length equals 12 residues. CDR3 amino acids: CASSQGNYGYTF. CDR3 bases: TGCGCCAGCAGCCAGGGGAACTATGGCTACACCTTC.

This chain joins TRBV4-1 and TRBJ2-3; D perhaps matches TRBD1 (5 bases). Germline V gene lookup returns CDR1 MGHRA and CDR2 YSYEKL. The CDR3 contains 14 residues. Deletions cut 3 bases from V and 5 bases from J, with 12 bases between. DNA of the CDR3: TGCGCCAGCAGCCACCTCATGGGGCGAGATACGCAGTATTTT. It translates to CASSHLMGRDTQYF.

The chain employs TRBV13 and TRBJ2-3; tentatively, D is TRBD2 (5 bases). This CDR3 spans 14 amino acids. Germline V gene sequence: CDR1 PRHDT, CDR2 FYEKMQ (reference sequence). Trimming took off 6 bases at V and 1 base at J, with 11 bases between the two ends. CDR3 nucleotide sequence: TGTGCCAGCAGATTTCCCGGGGGCACAGATACGCAGTATTTT. Protein sequence: CASRFPGGTDTQYF.

This clone has more than one count but fewer than ten. The V call is TRBV27, the J call TRBJ2-2; no reliable D call. The CDR3 loop spans 14 amino acids. V was cut by 3 bases and J by 1 base, with 6 bases left in between. Germline V gives CDR1 MNHEY, CDR2 SMNVEV (reference sequence). This CDR3 reads CASSFQKNTGELFF. CDR3 sequence (DNA): TGTGCCAGCAGTTTCCAGAAGAACACCGGGGAGCTGTTTTTT.

This chain connects TRBV5-4 to TRBJ2-7, with 8 nucleotides matching TRBD1. Trimming removed 3 bases from V and 6 bases from J; junction bases left unmatched: 14. The CDR3 is 16 residues long. Germline V gene data show CDR1 as SGHNT and CDR2 as YYREEE (reference sequence). CDR3 sequence (DNA): TGTGCCAGCAGCTCCTGGGGGACAGGTAATAGTGGCGAGCAGTACTTC. This codes for CASSSWGTGNSGEQYF.

For the CDR3, the DNA is TGCGCCAGCAGGGATTTAGAGTGGGGCTACACCTTC. Translating it yields CASRDLEWGYTF. The V and J genes are TRBV4-1 and TRBJ1-2; D unclear. In germline, CDR1 is MGHRA, CDR2 YSYEKL. Deletions cut 6 bases from V and 8 bases from J, with 13 bases between. This CDR3 is built from 12 residues.

V and J are TRBV18 and TRBJ1-2, with D uncertain. Germline loops: CDR1 KGHSH, CDR2 LQKENI. Trimming stripped 6 bases from V and 7 bases from J, with 21 bases between. The CDR3 is 15 residues long. CDR3 in amino acids: CASSSEPTLGSGYTF. DNA of the CDR3: TGTGCCAGCTCTTCGGAGCCCACATTAGGGTCTGGCTACACCTTC.

The V gene is TRBV7-2, the J gene TRBJ2-2; 11 nucleotides match TRBD2. J lost 4 bases, V lost 3 bases, and 4 bases had no gene match. The CDR3 runs to 16 residues. Germline values: CDR1 SGHTA, CDR2 FQGNSA. Here the CDR3 reads CASSFIAGGGTGELFF. Here the CDR3 DNA reads TGTGCCAGCAGCTTCATAGCGGGAGGGGGCACCGGGGAGCTGTTTTTT.

In DNA, the CDR3 is TGTGCCAGCAGCCTGCCGGGGGGGTCCTACAATGAGCAGTTCTTC. Residues: CASSLPGGSYNEQFF. The chain employs TRBV28 and TRBJ2-1; 8 positions match TRBD2. Germline lookup yields CDR1 MDHEN and CDR2 SYDVKM. With 6 bases clipped from V and 1 base from J, the junction kept 5 bases outside the gene matches. This CDR3 contains 15 residues.

The J gene is TRBJ2-7, the V gene TRBV6-5; D unclear. The CDR3 sequence is 14 residues long. The V end was cut by 6 bases, the J end by 7 bases, with 19 bases between. CDR1 is MNHEY and CDR2 is SVGAGI in the germline V gene. The CDR3 here is CASSRDGSLREQYV. The CDR3 nucleotides read TGTGCCAGCAGCCGAGATGGGTCCCTGCGGGAGCAGTACGTC.

The V call is TRBV6-6, the J call TRBJ1-6; D ambiguous. The V and J ends lost 2 bases and 9 bases respectively, with 11 bases between them. The CDR3 is 14 amino acids. CDR1 is MNHNY and CDR2 is SVGAGI in the germline V gene (reference sequence). The DNA of the CDR3 is TGTGCCAGCAGTTACCTACAGCTGGGTTCACCCCTCCACTTT. This gives the protein CASSYLQLGSPLHF.

CDR3 sequence: CASSSGQGNYNEQFF. The CDR3 nucleotides read TGTGCCAGCAGTTCCGGACAGGGGAACTACAATGAGCAGTTCTTC. The chain employs TRBV6-5 and TRBJ2-1, with 9 bases that match TRBD1. Per germline, CDR1 MNHEY and CDR2 SVGAGI. This CDR3 spans 15 amino acids. The V segment lost 4 bases and the J segment 3 bases; nucleotides outside the gene matches: 4.

The chain links TRBV28 to TRBJ2-2; 7 positions agree with TRBD1. Trimming took 6 bases from V and 3 from J; bases not matched to a gene: 7. From germline, CDR1 is MDHEN and CDR2 SYDVKM. The CDR3 totals 15 residues. CDR3 bases: TGTGCCAGCAGACGACAGGGCCCCTACACCGGGGAGCTGTTTTTT. This gives the protein CASRRQGPYTGELFF.

This rearrangement joins TRBV7-8 to TRBJ1-1, with a weak D call TRBD1 (6 bases). The germline V and J ends were trimmed by 1 base and 0 bases, with 12 bases remaining between them. The germline V gene has CDR1 SGHVS and CDR2 FQNEAQ. This CDR3 is built from 16 residues. CDR3 region: CASSLGETGMNTEAFF. Written as DNA, the CDR3 is TGTGCCAGCAGCTTAGGGGAGACAGGCATGAACACTGAAGCTTTCTTT.

V usage is TRBV4-2 and J usage is TRBJ1-1; D ambiguous. The CDR3 loop spans 15 amino acids. Germline-derived CDR1 and CDR2 are LGHNA and YNFKEQ. Trimming cost V 1 base and J 1 base, with 10 bases left between them. The chain's CDR3 is CASSQGLSGNTEAFF. For the CDR3, the DNA is TGTGCCAGCAGCCAAGGCCTCTCAGGGAACACTGAAGCTTTCTTT.

The rearrangement joins TRBV15 to TRBJ2-1, with 10 bases that match TRBD2. V shed 2 bases and J 10 bases; nucleotides not matched to a gene: 20. Per germline, CDR1 LNHNV and CDR2 YYDKDF (reference sequence). The CDR3 loop spans 19 amino acids. CDR3 DNA: TGTGCCACCAGCAGACTTAGGGAAGCGGGAGGGGATCGGGCCAGGGAGCAGTTCTTC. It translates to CATSRLREAGGDRAREQFF.

This chain uses TRBV7-3 with TRBJ1-6; D uncertain. Looked up from germline, CDR1 is SGHTA and CDR2 is FQGTGA. The V end was cut by 5 bases, the J end by 7 bases, with 9 bases between. This CDR3 is built from 13 residues. CDR3 in amino acids: CASSVQLNSPLHF. DNA of the CDR3: TGTGCCAGCAGCGTCCAATTAAATTCACCCCTCCACTTT. Complete variable domain (other parts from reference TRBV7-3 and TRBJ1-6): GAGVSQTPSNKVTEKGKYVELRCDPISGHTALYWYRQSLGQGPEFLIYFQGTGAADDSGLPNDRFFAVRPEGSVSTLKIQRTERGDSAVYLCASSVQLNSPLHFGNGTRLTVT.